What follows is one T cell receptor beta chain and its context. It was CD45RO-negative cells, positively selected for CCR7, that made up naive CD8 cells, with terminally differentiated effector memory CD45RA+ cells excluded. Germline V gives CDR1 MNHEY, CDR2 SVGAGI. The ends were cut back, 5 bases at V and 0 bases at J, with 11 bases in the middle. The length of the CDR3 is 15 residues. Using immunoSEQ multiplex PCR, the repertoire was profiled, and TCRdb retains in-frame clones only, with some absent. The sample lists about 2,200,000 clones; under 95% were seen once. The data belong to a study of shared clonotypes between healthy human individuals.

The sequenced sample consisted of naive CD8+ T cells from PBMCs. The V and J genes are TRBV6-5 and TRBJ1-3; tentatively, D is TRBD1 (5 bases). This TCR came from a man between 18 and 29 years old in good health. Some clones in this sample may be carry-over from other donors' samples. The DNA for the CDR3 is TGTGCCAGCAGTCTGACAGTTAACTCTGGAAACACCATATATTTT. It codes for CASSLTVNSGNTIYF.